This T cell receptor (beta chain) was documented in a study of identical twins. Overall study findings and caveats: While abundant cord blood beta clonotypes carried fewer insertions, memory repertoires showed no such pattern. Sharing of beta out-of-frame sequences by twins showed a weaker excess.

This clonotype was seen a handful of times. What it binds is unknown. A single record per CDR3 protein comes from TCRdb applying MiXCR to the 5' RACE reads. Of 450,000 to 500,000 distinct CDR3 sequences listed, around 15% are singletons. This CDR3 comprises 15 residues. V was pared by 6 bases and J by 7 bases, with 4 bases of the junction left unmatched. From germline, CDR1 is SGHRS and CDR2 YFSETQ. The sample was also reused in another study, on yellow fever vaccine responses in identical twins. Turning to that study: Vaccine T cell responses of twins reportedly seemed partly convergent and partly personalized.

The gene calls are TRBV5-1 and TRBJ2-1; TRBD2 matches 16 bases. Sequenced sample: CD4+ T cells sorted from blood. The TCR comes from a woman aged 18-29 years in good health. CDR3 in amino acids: CASTPGLAGGNEQFF. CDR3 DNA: TGCGCCAGCACCCCGGGACTAGCGGGAGGGAATGAGCAGTTCTTC.